This TCR beta chain was observed in a study of T-cell memory formation after mild COVID-19. Study-level results: Clones that contracted from day 15 to 85 were balanced CD4/CD8, while later expanders leaned CD4+. Second-wave clones with a day 37 peak had unconfirmed SARS-CoV-2 specificity.

Remarks on this clonotype: What it binds is not known.

V dropped 1 base and J dropped 1 base, with 8 bases sitting between them. Germline-derived CDR1 and CDR2 are SGHRS and YFSETQ. CDR3 size: 15 residues. Amplification by 5'RACE using constant-segment primers produced TCR alpha and TCR beta cDNA libraries that carried sample barcodes and UMIs. Each CDR3 protein is one row after TCRdb ran MiXCR on the 5' RACE reads. This table holds 500,000 to 550,000 distinct CDR3 sequences, roughly 22% found once. The source of this sequence is an adult woman who had mild COVID-19 (a few samples of this study predate the infection). Cell type and time point are not known. Sequenced: PBMCs or a T cell subset sorted from them (not recorded which). This rearrangement joins TRBV5-1 to TRBJ2-2, with D possibly being TRBD2 (6 bases). CDR3 sequence (DNA): TGCGCCAGCAGCTTGTTTAGCGGGAACACCGGGGAGCTGTTTTTT. Translation gives CASSLFSGNTGELFF.